Below, one T cell receptor beta chain is given with its context. This CDR3 is built from 17 residues. Trimming took 2 bases from V and 0 from J, leaving 14 bases between them. Germline CDR1 SQVTM, CDR2 ANQGSEA. Clones were read by immunoSEQ multiplex PCR, and TCRdb kept only the in-frame ones, dropping some. This table has more than 75,000 clones, about 90% appearing once. The sample is drawn from a study of technical replicates of blood from a few donors. The sequenced material came from T cells isolated from PBMCs. This chain links TRBV29-1 with TRBJ2-6; D may be TRBD2 (6 bases). The origin of this receptor is a human donor in good health. CDR3 nucleotide sequence: TGCAGCGTTGAAAGGGAGGCCCATCACTCTGGGGCCAACGTCCTGACTTTC. It specifies CSVEREAHHSGANVLTF.